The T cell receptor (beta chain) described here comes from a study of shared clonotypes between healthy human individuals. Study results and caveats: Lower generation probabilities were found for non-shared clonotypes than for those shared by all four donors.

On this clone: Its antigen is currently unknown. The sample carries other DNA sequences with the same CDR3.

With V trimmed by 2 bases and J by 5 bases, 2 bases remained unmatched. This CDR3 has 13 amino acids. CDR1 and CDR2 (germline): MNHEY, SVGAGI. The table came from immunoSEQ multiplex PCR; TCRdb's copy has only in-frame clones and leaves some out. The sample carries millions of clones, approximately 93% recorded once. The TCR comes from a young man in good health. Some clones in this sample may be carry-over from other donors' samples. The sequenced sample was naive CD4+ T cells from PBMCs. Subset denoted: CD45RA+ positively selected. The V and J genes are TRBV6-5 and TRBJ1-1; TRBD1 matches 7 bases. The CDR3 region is CASSYGQVTEAFF. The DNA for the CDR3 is TGTGCCAGCAGTTACGGACAGGTTACTGAAGCTTTCTTT.